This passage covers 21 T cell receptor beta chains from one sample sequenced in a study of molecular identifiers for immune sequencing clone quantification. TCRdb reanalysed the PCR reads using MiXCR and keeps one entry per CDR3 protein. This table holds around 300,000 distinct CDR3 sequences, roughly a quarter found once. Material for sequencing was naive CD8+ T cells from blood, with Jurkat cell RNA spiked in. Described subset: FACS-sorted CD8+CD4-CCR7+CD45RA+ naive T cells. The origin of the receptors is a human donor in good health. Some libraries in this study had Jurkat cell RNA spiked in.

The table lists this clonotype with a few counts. DNA of the CDR3: TGTGCCAGCAGTTATACGGGGCAAACAGATACGCAGTATTTT. Residues: CASSYTGQTDTQYF. This rearrangement joins TRBV6-6 to TRBJ2-3, with D possibly being TRBD1 or TRBD2 (5 bases each). Germline CDR1 is MNHNY and CDR2 is SVGAGI (reference sequence). With 3 bases removed from V and 3 bases from J, the gap between germline ends came to 10 bases. The CDR3 consists of 14 residues.

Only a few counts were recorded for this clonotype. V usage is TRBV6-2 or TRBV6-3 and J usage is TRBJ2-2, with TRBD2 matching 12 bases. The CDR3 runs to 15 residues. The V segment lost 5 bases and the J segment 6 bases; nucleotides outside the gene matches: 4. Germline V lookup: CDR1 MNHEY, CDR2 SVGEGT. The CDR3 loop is CASSVGLAGPGELFF. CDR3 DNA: TGTGCCAGCAGTGTAGGACTAGCGGGACCCGGGGAGCTGTTTTTT.

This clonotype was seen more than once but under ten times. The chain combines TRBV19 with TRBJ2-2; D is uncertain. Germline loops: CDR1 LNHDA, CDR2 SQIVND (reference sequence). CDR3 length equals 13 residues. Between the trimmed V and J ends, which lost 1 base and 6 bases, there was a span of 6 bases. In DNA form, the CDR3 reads TGTGCCAGTAGTATAGGAGGTGCCGGGGAGCTGTTTTTT. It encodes CASSIGGAGELFF.

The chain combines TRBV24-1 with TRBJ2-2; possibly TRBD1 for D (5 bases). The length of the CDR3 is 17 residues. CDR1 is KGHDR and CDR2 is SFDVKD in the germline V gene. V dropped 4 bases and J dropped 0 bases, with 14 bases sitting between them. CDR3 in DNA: TGTGCCACCAGTGACCCCCGGACAAGCGCGAACACCGGGGAGCTGTTTTTT. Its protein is CATSDPRTSANTGELFF.

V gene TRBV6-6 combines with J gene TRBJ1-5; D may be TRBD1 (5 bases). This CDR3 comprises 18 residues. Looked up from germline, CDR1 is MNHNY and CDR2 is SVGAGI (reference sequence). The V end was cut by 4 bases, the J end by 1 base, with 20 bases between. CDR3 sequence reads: CASSFRGPHAQSNQPQHF. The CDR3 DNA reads TGTGCCAGCAGTTTCCGGGGCCCGCATGCTCAAAGCAATCAGCCCCAGCATTTT.

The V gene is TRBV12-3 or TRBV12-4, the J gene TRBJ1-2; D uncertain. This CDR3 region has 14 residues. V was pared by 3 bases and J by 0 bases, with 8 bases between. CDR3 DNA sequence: TGTGCCAGCAGTTTGGGTTCACCTAACTATGGCTACACCTTC. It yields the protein CASSLGSPNYGYTF.

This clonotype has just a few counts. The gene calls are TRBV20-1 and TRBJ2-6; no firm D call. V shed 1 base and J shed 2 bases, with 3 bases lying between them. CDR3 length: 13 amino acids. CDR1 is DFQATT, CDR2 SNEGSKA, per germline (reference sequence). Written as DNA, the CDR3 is TGCAGTGCTAGAGTCCCTGGGGCCAACGTCCTGACTTTC. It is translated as CSARVPGANVLTF.

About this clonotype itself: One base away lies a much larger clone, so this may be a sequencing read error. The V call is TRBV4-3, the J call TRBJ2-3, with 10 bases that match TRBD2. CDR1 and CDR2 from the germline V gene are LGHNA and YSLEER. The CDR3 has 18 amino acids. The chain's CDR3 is CACSQDGLASGSTDTQYF. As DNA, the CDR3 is TGCGCCTGCAGCCAAGATGGTTTGGCTAGCGGGAGTACAGATACGCAGTATTTT.

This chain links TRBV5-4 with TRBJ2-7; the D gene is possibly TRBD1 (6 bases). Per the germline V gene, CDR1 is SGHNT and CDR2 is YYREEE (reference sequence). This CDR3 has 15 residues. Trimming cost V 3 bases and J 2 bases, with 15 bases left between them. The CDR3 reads CASSSGFTGTYEQYF. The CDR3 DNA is TGTGCCAGCAGCTCCGGGTTTACAGGGACCTACGAGCAGTACTTC.

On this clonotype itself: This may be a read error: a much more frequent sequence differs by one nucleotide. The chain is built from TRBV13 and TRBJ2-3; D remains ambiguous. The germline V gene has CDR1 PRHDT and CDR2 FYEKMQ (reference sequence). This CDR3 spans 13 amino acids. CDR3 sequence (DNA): TGTGCCAGCAGCTTAGGCAACGCAGATACGCTGTATTTT. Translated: CASSLGNADTLYF. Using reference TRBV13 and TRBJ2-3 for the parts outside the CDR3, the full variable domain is AAGVIQSPRHLIKEKRETATLKCYPIPRHDTVYWYQQGPGQDPQFLISFYEKMQSDKGSIPDRFSAQQFSDYHSELNMSSLELGDSALYFCASSLGNADTLYFGPGTRLTVL.

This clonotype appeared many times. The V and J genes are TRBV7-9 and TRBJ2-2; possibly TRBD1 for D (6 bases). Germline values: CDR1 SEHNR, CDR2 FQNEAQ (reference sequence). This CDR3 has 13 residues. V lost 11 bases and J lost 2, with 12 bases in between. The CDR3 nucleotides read TGTGCCCATGGGACAACCAACACCGGGGAGCTGTTTTTT. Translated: CAHGTTNTGELFF.

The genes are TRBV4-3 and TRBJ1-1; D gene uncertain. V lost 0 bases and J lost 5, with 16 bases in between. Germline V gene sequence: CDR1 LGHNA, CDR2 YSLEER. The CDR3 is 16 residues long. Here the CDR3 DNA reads TGCGCCAGCAGCCAAGAGAATTTCTTCGAGAGGACTGAAGCTTTCTTT. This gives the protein CASSQENFFERTEAFF.

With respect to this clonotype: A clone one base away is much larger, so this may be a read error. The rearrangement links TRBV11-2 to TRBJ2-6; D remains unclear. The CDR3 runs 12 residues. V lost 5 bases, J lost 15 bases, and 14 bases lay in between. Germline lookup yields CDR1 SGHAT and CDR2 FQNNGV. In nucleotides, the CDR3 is TGTGCCAGCAGCGTAATAGCAGTCCCCCTGACTTTC. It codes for CASSVIAVPLTF.

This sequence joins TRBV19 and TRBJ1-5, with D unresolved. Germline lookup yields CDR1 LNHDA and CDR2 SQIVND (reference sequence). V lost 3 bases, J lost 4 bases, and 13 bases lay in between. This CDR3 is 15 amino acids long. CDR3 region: CASSIVGLGNQPQHF. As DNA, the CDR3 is TGTGCCAGTAGTATTGTCGGCCTTGGAAATCAGCCCCAGCATTTT.

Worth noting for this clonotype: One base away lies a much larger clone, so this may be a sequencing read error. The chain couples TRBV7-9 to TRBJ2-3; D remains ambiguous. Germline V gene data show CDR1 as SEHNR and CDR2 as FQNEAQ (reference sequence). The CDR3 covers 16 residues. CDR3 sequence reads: CASSLPVLLYTVTQYF. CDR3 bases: TGTGCCAGCAGCTTACCGGTGCTGCTCTACACAGTTACGCAGTATTTT.

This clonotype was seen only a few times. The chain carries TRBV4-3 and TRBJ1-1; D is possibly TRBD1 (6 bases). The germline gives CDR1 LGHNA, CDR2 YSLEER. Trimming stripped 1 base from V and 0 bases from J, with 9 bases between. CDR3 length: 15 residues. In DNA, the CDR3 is TGCGCCAGCAGCCAAGTAGGACAGCTGAACACTGAAGCTTTCTTT. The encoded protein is CASSQVGQLNTEAFF.

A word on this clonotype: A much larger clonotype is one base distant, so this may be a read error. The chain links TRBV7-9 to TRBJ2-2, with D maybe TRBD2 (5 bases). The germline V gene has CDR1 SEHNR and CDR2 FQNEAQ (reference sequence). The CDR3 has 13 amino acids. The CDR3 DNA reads TGTGCCAGCAGCTCCGAGAGGGCCGGGGAGCTGTGTTTT. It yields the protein CASSSERAGELCF.

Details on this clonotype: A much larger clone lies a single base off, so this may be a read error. The CDR3 DNA is TGTGCCAGCAGGGGCATAGTTAAGATCCGGTACTTC. Translation: CASRGIVKIRYF. The chain links TRBV2 to TRBJ2-7; D gene uncertain. Trimming removed 6 bases at V and 12 bases at J, with 18 bases between. In germline, CDR1 is SNHLY, CDR2 FYNNEI. The CDR3 is made up of 12 amino acids.

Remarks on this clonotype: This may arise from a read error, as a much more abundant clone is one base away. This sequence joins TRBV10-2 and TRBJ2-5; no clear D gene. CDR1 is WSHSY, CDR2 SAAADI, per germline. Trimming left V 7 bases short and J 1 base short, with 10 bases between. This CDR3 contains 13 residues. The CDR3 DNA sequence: TGCGCCAGCATGACGGGCATCCAAGAGACCCAGTACTTC. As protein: CASMTGIQETQYF.

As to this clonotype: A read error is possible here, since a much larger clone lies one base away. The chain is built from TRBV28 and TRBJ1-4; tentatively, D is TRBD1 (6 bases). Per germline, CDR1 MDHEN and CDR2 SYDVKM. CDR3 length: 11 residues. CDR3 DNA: TGTGCCAGCGGTTTAAACAGGGTATTGTTTTTT. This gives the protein CASGLNRVLFF.

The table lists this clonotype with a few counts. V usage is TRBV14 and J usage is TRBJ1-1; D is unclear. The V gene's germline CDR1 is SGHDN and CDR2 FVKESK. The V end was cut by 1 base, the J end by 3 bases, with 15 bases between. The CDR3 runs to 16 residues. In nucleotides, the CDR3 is TGTGCCAGCAGCCAAGTTGTGGGAACAGTTTACACTGAAGCTTTCTTT. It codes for CASSQVVGTVYTEAFF.